Listed here are 21 T cell receptor beta chains from one sample, sequenced in a study of vaccination effects on CD4 cells after COVID-19. The data were produced by immunoSEQ multiplex PCR, yet TCRdb's version contains in-frame clones alone and is incomplete. The sample has 20,000 to 30,000 clones, over 60% seen once. The antigens for these receptors are not known. Sequencing followed a ViraFEST assay step that expanded antigen-specific CD4+ T cells with viral peptide pools. With 10 days of culture completed, CD4+ T cells were isolated. Participants completed two doses of the BNT162b2 or mRNA-1273 vaccine. Sequencing was performed on CD4+ T cells from PBMCs cultured with SARS-CoV-2 spike peptides, taken after COVID-19 vaccination. The receptors were sampled from a human donor who received a COVID-19 vaccine. Some clones in this sample may be carry-over from other donors' samples.

The sample holds one count of this clone. V and J are TRBV2 and TRBJ2-7, with 8 bases matching TRBD1. The J segment lost 7 bases and the V segment lost 8 bases, leaving 4 bases of the junction unmatched. Per the germline V gene, CDR1 is SNHLY and CDR2 is FYNNEI. This CDR3 is built from 11 residues. The CDR3 is CASGQGYEQYV. The CDR3 nucleotides are TGTGCCAGCGGACAGGGTTATGAGCAGTACGTC.

J is TRBJ1-1 and V is TRBV19; D is unresolved. Deletions cut 3 bases from V and 4 bases from J, with 18 bases between. The CDR3 length is 16 residues. Germline assignment: CDR1 LNHDA and CDR2 SQIVND (reference sequence). As DNA, the CDR3 is TGTGCCAGTAGTATTTGGGTTACGGGGTTGGTCACTGAAGCTTTCTTT. Encoded protein: CASSIWVTGLVTEAFF.

This chain links TRBV5-1 with TRBJ1-1, with D hard to call. The germline V and J ends were trimmed by 0 bases and 5 bases, with 11 bases remaining between them. From germline, CDR1 is SGHRS and CDR2 YFSETQ. The CDR3 extends over 14 amino acids. CDR3 protein: CASSLGPSDTEAFF. CDR3 nucleotides: TGCGCCAGCAGCTTGGGACCATCGGATACTGAAGCTTTCTTT.

V and J are TRBV6-5 and TRBJ2-3; 8 nucleotides match TRBD2. Germline loops: CDR1 MNHEY, CDR2 SVGAGI. Trimming removed 4 bases from V and 1 base from J; junction bases left unmatched: 4. The CDR3 extends over 15 amino acids. CDR3 DNA: TGTGCCAGCAGTTCGGGGGGGGCCGGCACAGATACGCAGTATTTT. Translating gives CASSSGGAGTDTQYF.

This chain links TRBV19 with TRBJ2-1; 13 nucleotides match TRBD2. V shed 0 bases, J shed 10 bases, and the junction held 15 bases outside the gene matches. Germline assignment: CDR1 LNHDA and CDR2 SQIVND (reference sequence). This CDR3 has 19 residues. CDR3 in DNA: TGTGCCAGTAGTATAGAGCCTAGAACTAGCGGGGGGGCTGTGACAGAGCAGTTCTTC. Amino acids: CASSIEPRTSGGAVTEQFF.

V gene TRBV30 combines with J gene TRBJ1-5; D ambiguous. The germline CDR1 and CDR2 sequences are GTSNPN and SVGIG (reference sequence). This CDR3 spans 16 amino acids. Trimming stripped 2 bases from V and 0 bases from J, with 14 bases between. CDR3 DNA: TGTGCCTGGAGTCCCCGGGTGGTCTATAGCAATCAGCCCCAGCATTTT. Translating gives CAWSPRVVYSNQPQHF.

The V and J genes are TRBV30 and TRBJ1-6; 7 nucleotides line up with TRBD1. V gave up 3 bases and J gave up 4 bases; unmatched junction bases: 3. The CDR3 sequence is 14 residues long. The germline V gene has CDR1 GTSNPN and CDR2 SVGIG (reference sequence). The CDR3 coding sequence is TGTGCCTGGAGCGGACAGGTTTATAATTCACCCCTCCACTTT. This codes for CAWSGQVYNSPLHF.

The genes are TRBV13 and TRBJ2-6; D is possibly TRBD1 (5 bases). This CDR3 is 18 amino acids long. CDR1 PRHDT and CDR2 FYEKMQ come from the germline V gene (reference sequence). V lost 1 base and J 2 bases, leaving 15 bases between the germline ends. CDR3 in amino acids: CASSLESGIVPGANVLTF. As DNA, the CDR3 is TGTGCCAGCAGCTTAGAGTCAGGGATTGTTCCTGGGGCCAACGTCCTGACTTTC.

The chain links TRBV6-2 or TRBV6-3 to TRBJ1-2; 10 bases fit TRBD1. This CDR3 is built from 14 residues. Germline V gives CDR1 MNHEY, CDR2 SVGEGT. J gave up 6 bases and V 2 bases, and 3 bases lay outside the gene matches. Here the CDR3 DNA reads TGTGCCAGCAGTTACACGGGACAGGGGCATGGCTACACCTTC. It encodes CASSYTGQGHGYTF.

The table lists this clone with a few counts. The CDR3 sequence: CASMAQETQYF. CDR3 coding DNA: TGTGCCAGCATGGCGCAAGAGACCCAGTACTTC. The rearrangement uses TRBV2 and TRBJ2-5; D uncertain. The V gene lost 7 bases and the J gene lost 2 bases, with 5 bases spanning the gap. The CDR3 covers 11 residues. Germline V gene data show CDR1 as SNHLY and CDR2 as FYNNEI.

The rearrangement links TRBV27 to TRBJ1-3; a possible D gene is TRBD1 (5 bases). The germline V gene has CDR1 MNHEY and CDR2 SMNVEV (reference sequence). Trimming took 5 bases from V and 0 from J, leaving 14 bases between them. This CDR3 is built from 16 residues. The CDR3 DNA follows: TGTGCCAGCAGTGCGGGACTTTCGAGCTCTGGAAACACCATATATTTT. This encodes CASSAGLSSSGNTIYF.

Only one count was recorded for this clone. The chain is built from TRBV30 and TRBJ1-5; no firm D call. V lost 1 base and J 3 bases, leaving 7 bases between the germline ends. CDR3 length equals 13 residues. Germline-derived CDR1 and CDR2 are GTSNPN and SVGIG (reference sequence). The CDR3 spells CAWSGGPNQPQHF. The CDR3 DNA sequence: TGTGCCTGGAGTGGCGGGCCCAATCAGCCCCAGCATTTT.

This sequence joins TRBV5-1 and TRBJ2-7, with TRBD2 matching over 9 bases. The CDR3 has 16 residues. Germline loops: CDR1 SGHRS, CDR2 YFSETQ. The trim removed 0 bases at V and 1 base at J, leaving 5 bases unmatched. CDR3 DNA: TGCGCCAGCAGCTTGGGAGCGGGGGGATCGTCCTACGAGCAGTACGTC. Its protein is CASSLGAGGSSYEQYV.

V is TRBV4-3 and J is TRBJ1-1; 7 bases are shared with TRBD1. The germline gives CDR1 LGHNA, CDR2 YSLEER. CDR3 size: 16 residues. Losses at the gene ends were 3 bases for V and 1 base for J; bases not matched to a gene: 8. CDR3 sequence reads: CASSHFLDRPNTEAFF. The CDR3 bases are TGCGCCAGCAGCCATTTTCTGGACAGGCCGAACACTGAAGCTTTCTTT.

This clone was seen a single time. V and J are TRBV29-1 and TRBJ1-2; TRBD1 matches 10 bases. With V trimmed by 7 bases and J by 5 bases, 7 bases remained unmatched. CDR1 is SQVTM and CDR2 is ANQGSEA in the germline V gene. The CDR3 has 13 residues. CDR3 amino acids: CSAATGGGYGYTF. CDR3 in DNA: TGCAGCGCCGCGACAGGGGGCGGTTATGGCTACACCTTC.

Only one count was recorded for this clone. V and J are TRBV30 and TRBJ1-6; TRBD1 matches at 11 bases. This CDR3 contains 15 residues. Germline V gene sequence: CDR1 GTSNPN, CDR2 SVGIG (reference sequence). V dropped 3 bases and J dropped 4; count of bases not matched to a gene: 2. CDR3 DNA: TGTGCCTGGAGAGGGACAGGGGGTTATAATTCACCCCTCCACTTT. Encoded protein: CAWRGTGGYNSPLHF.

The rearrangement joins TRBV5-1 to TRBJ2-5; tentative D call: TRBD1 (6 bases). Trimming removed 4 bases at V and 5 bases at J, with 21 bases between. This CDR3 is built from 16 residues. Germline V gene lookup returns CDR1 SGHRS and CDR2 YFSETQ. Here the CDR3 DNA reads TGCGCCAGCAGCCCCCGAGCTACAGGGAATGGGGAGACCCAGTACTTC. Translating it yields CASSPRATGNGETQYF.

CDR3 protein: CASSPKLVRGKETQYF. The CDR3 region has the DNA TGTGCCAGCAGCCCAAAATTGGTTCGCGGAAAAGAGACCCAGTACTTC. This chain links TRBV7-2 with TRBJ2-5; D gene unclear. Deletions cut 5 bases from V and 3 bases from J, with 19 bases between. Germline lookup yields CDR1 SGHTA and CDR2 FQGNSA. The CDR3 runs to 16 residues.

This clone was seen only a few times. The chain couples TRBV29-1 to TRBJ2-1, with TRBD2 identical over 7 bases. Germline CDR1 SQVTM, CDR2 ANQGSEA. This CDR3 has 13 residues. The ends lost 8 bases at V and 0 bases at J; junction bases unmatched: 4. Here the CDR3 reads CSLTSDSYNEQFF. As DNA, the CDR3 is TGCAGCCTCACTAGCGACTCCTACAATGAGCAGTTCTTC.

The DNA for the CDR3 is TGTGCCAGCAGCTTGACCCTAGCGCGGACAGATACGCAGTATTTT. It specifies CASSLTLARTDTQYF. The J gene is TRBJ2-3, the V gene TRBV7-2; D is possibly TRBD2 (6 bases). From germline, CDR1 is SGHTA and CDR2 FQGNSA. Trimming pared 3 bases from V and 3 bases from J, leaving 13 bases between. This CDR3 is built from 15 residues.

This chain uses TRBV2 with TRBJ2-4, with D perhaps assigned TRBD1 or TRBD2 (5 bases each). The ends were cut back, 6 bases at V and 5 bases at J, with 8 bases in the middle. Per germline, CDR1 SNHLY and CDR2 FYNNEI. The CDR3 has 12 amino acids. The chain's CDR3 is CASRGDENIQYF. CDR3 DNA: TGTGCCAGCAGAGGGGACGAAAACATTCAGTACTTC.